One and the same sample provided the 32 T cell receptor beta chains below, sequenced in a study of regulatory T cells in long-lasting Graves disease (dated by TCRdb to about 2021). In light of the paper, this sample's time point label describes: newly diagnosed GD, antithyroid drugs for less than 3 months. RNA was extracted from PBMCs in TRIzol for both TCR sequencing and RNA sequencing. Receptor libraries were prepared by multiplex PCR. The reads were generated on an Illumina HiSeq 4000. iRepertoire HTBI primers and Arm-PCR amplification of CDR3 regions were used to construct TCR beta libraries. TCRdb applied fastp at Q25 and MiXCR to the public reads, then kept only in-frame beta chains. CDR3 protein sequences are deduplicated, and each keeps its most common genes and DNA. For this sample there are 400,000 to 450,000 distinct CDR3 sequences; approximately 15% appear just once. The ten most abundant clones make up 16% of the sample.

These records were also assigned to another study, of T cells in Graves' hyperthyroidism and ophthalmopathy.

The material was peripheral blood mononuclear cells (PBMCs), obtained at new diagnosis, from a patient treated with antithyroid drugs. These receptors came from a woman aged 25 to 39 with Graves disease. Donor details come from another sample of the same person, matched by shared clones.

This clonotype was counted ten times or more. J is TRBJ2-1 and V is TRBV7-2, with a possible D match to TRBD2 (6 bases). V lost 5 bases to trimming and J lost 5 bases, with 16 bases between them. The CDR3 consists of 15 residues. CDR1 is SGHTA, CDR2 FQGNSA, per germline. The CDR3 DNA sequence: TGTGCCAGCAGCGCCCCGGGACTCTTTAACAATGAGCAGTTCTTC. Protein sequence: CASSAPGLFNNEQFF.

This clonotype showed up just a few times. The rearrangement links TRBV12-3 or TRBV12-4 to TRBJ2-1, with 10 bases lining up with TRBD1. CDR3 size: 16 residues. With V trimmed by 3 bases and J by 7 bases, 9 bases remained unmatched. CDR3 in DNA: TGTGCCAGCAGTTTCAAGGACAGGGGGATACGAAATGAGCAGTTCTTC. It yields the protein CASSFKDRGIRNEQFF.

The genes are TRBV30 and TRBJ2-2; no definite D call. This CDR3 is built from 12 residues. V was shortened by 7 bases and J by 12 bases, with 18 bases between the two germline ends. CDR1 is GTSNPN, CDR2 SVGIG, per germline (reference sequence). The CDR3 spells CASRDLHRKLFF. CDR3 bases: TGTGCCTCGAGAGACCTTCACCGGAAGCTGTTTTTT.

The chain has TRBV30 and TRBJ1-2; D is undetermined. V lost 7 bases, J lost 5 bases, and 8 bases lay in between. There are 10 residues in the CDR3. The germline V gene has CDR1 GTSNPN and CDR2 SVGIG (reference sequence). CDR3 amino acids: CALRLYGYTF. As DNA, the CDR3 is TGTGCCTTAAGACTATATGGCTACACCTTC.

J is TRBJ2-1 and V is TRBV19; maybe TRBD2 (6 bases). The germline V and J ends were trimmed by 3 bases and 6 bases, with 18 bases remaining between them. The CDR3 has 16 residues. The V gene's germline CDR1 is LNHDA and CDR2 SQIVND (reference sequence). CDR3 coding DNA: TGTGCCAGTAGTATCCTTAGCGGTGGAAGGCTCAATGAGCAGTTCTTC. The encoded protein is CASSILSGGRLNEQFF.

This clonotype was counted between two and nine times. The chain has TRBV12-3 or TRBV12-4 and TRBJ1-6; 7 bases line up with TRBD1. Trimming removed 5 bases from V and 9 bases from J; junction bases left unmatched: 7. The CDR3 loop spans 14 amino acids. This CDR3 is CASSLTGSPSPLHF. CDR3 nucleotide sequence: TGTGCCAGCAGTCTGACAGGGTCCCCTTCACCCCTCCACTTT.

This clonotype was picked up a small number of times. This CDR3 fails to terminate in the conserved phenylalanine or tryptophan, so it likely reflects a read error. The chain recombines TRBV5-1 with TRBJ2-5; D ambiguous. Germline V gene data show CDR1 as SGHRS and CDR2 as YFSETQ. Between the trimmed V and J ends, which lost 0 bases and 4 bases, there was a span of 13 bases. This CDR3 has 15 amino acids. The CDR3 DNA reads TGCGCCAGCAGCTTGGCCGTCGCCGTCGGAGAGACCCAGTACTCC. This encodes CASSLAVAVGETQYS.

This chain uses TRBV5-1 with TRBJ2-3; weak D call: TRBD2 (5 bases). The CDR3 loop spans 16 amino acids. Trimming took off 4 bases at V and 4 bases at J, with 19 bases between the two ends. Per germline, CDR1 SGHRS and CDR2 YFSETQ. The CDR3 region is CASSPPERSFADTQYF. CDR3 coding DNA: TGCGCCAGCAGCCCACCGGAGCGGAGCTTCGCAGATACGCAGTATTTT.

Many counts were recorded for this clonotype. The chain has TRBV6-2 or TRBV6-3 and TRBJ2-3; weak D call: TRBD2 (7 bases). Germline V gives CDR1 MNHEY, CDR2 SVGEGT. V was trimmed by 0 bases and J by 4 bases, leaving 11 bases between them. The CDR3 has 15 residues. CDR3 loop: CASSYSTGGSDTQYF. DNA for the CDR3: TGTGCCAGCAGTTACTCGACGGGGGGCTCAGATACGCAGTATTTT.

The rearrangement links TRBV4-1 to TRBJ1-6; D not certain. V gave up 1 base and J gave up 7 bases, with 8 bases separating them. CDR1 is MGHRA, CDR2 YSYEKL, per germline. This CDR3 region has 14 residues. Here the CDR3 reads CASSQVLGNSPLHF. DNA of the CDR3: TGCGCCAGCAGCCAAGTTTTGGGCAATTCACCCCTCCACTTT.

This clonotype was found a few times. CDR3 sequence: CASIPTSGVSTDTQYF. The CDR3 bases are TGTGCCAGCATCCCGACTAGCGGGGTCAGCACAGATACGCAGTATTTT. J is TRBJ2-3 and V is TRBV12-3 or TRBV12-4; TRBD2 matches at 11 bases. The CDR3 spans 16 residues. Trimming at V came to 7 bases and at J to 0 bases, leaving 6 bases not matched to a gene.

This clonotype was seen repeatedly, ten times or more. The chain carries TRBV6-1 and TRBJ2-7; possible D gene TRBD1, 7 bases. V dropped 1 base and J dropped 0 bases, with 16 bases sitting between them. Germline assignment: CDR1 MNHNS and CDR2 SASEGT. The CDR3 totals 17 residues. The CDR3 spells CASSEDGGQSYSYEQYF. CDR3 coding DNA: TGTGCCAGCAGTGAAGACGGGGGACAGTCTTACTCCTACGAGCAGTACTTC.

The gene calls are TRBV3-1 and TRBJ2-4, with unresolved D. This CDR3 spans 12 amino acids. Trimming removed 6 bases from V and 8 bases from J, with 11 bases in between. CDR1 is LGHDT, CDR2 YNNKEL, per germline (reference sequence). The CDR3 sequence: CASSRSWDIQYF. The CDR3 DNA sequence: TGTGCCAGCAGTCGGTCATGGGACATTCAGTACTTC.

The chain is built from TRBV2 and TRBJ2-3; TRBD2 matches 14 bases. The V segment lost 5 bases and the J segment 0 bases; nucleotides outside the gene matches: 7. This CDR3 contains 18 residues. Germline V gene data show CDR1 as SNHLY and CDR2 as FYNNEI. Written as DNA, the CDR3 is TGTGCCAGCAGTAAAAGACTAGCGGGAGGGACTAGCACAGATACGCAGTATTTT. It is translated as CASSKRLAGGTSTDTQYF.

This chain uses TRBV24-1 with TRBJ2-7; a possible D gene is TRBD2 (7 bases). The germline gives CDR1 KGHDR, CDR2 SFDVKD. This CDR3 has 13 amino acids. Trimming removed 4 bases at V and 3 bases at J, with 9 bases between. The CDR3 here is CATSDGGLYEQYF. The CDR3 nucleotides are TGTGCCACCAGTGACGGGGGGCTCTACGAGCAGTACTTC.

This clonotype was found many times. The chain joins TRBV6-1 to TRBJ2-2; perhaps TRBD2 as D (5 bases). The germline gives CDR1 MNHNS, CDR2 SASEGT. Trimming cost V 6 bases and J 1 base, with 9 bases left between them. The CDR3 covers 14 residues. The CDR3 nucleotides are TGTGCCAGCAGCTCCGGAGGGAACACCGGGGAGCTGTTTTTT. Translated: CASSSGGNTGELFF.

This chain links TRBV7-3 with TRBJ2-1; D is possibly TRBD1 or TRBD2 (5 bases each). The germline V gene encodes CDR1 SGHTA and CDR2 FQGTGA. The CDR3 extends over 11 amino acids. Trimming cost V 8 bases and J 6 bases, with 8 bases left between them. The CDR3 loop is CASGGPNEQFF. CDR3 in DNA: TGTGCCAGCGGGGGTCCCAATGAGCAGTTCTTC.

This clonotype occurred many times. V is TRBV5-4 and J is TRBJ1-2, with 9 bases fitting TRBD1. CDR3 length: 14 residues. V dropped 0 bases and J dropped 7; count of bases not matched to a gene: 4. Germline V gene sequence: CDR1 SGHNT, CDR2 YYREEE (reference sequence). The CDR3 nucleotides are TGTGCCAGCAGCTTGGTACAGGGGGCGTTTGGCTACACCTTC. Translating it yields CASSLVQGAFGYTF. Looking up the rest from reference TRBV5-4 and TRBJ1-2 gives the full variable domain: ETGVTQSPTHLIKTRGQQVTLRCSSQSGHNTVSWYQQALGQGPQFIFQYYREEENGRGNFPPRFSGLQFPNYSSELNVNALELDDSALYLCASSLVQGAFGYTFGSGTRLTVV.

This clonotype was detected only a few times. The chain uses TRBV27 and TRBJ2-3; D gene ambiguous. V gave up 2 bases and J gave up 0 bases, with 9 bases separating them. The length of the CDR3 is 15 residues. The germline CDR1 and CDR2 sequences are MNHEY and SMNVEV (reference sequence). The CDR3 region is CASSLRQRSTDTQYF. CDR3 in DNA: TGTGCCAGCAGTTTACGGCAAAGGAGCACAGATACGCAGTATTTT.

The rearrangement joins TRBV12-3 or TRBV12-4 to TRBJ2-1; unclear D gene. CDR3 length: 13 residues. V lost 0 bases to trimming and J lost 10 bases, with 10 bases between them. The CDR3 bases are TGTGCCAGCAGTTTAGCGGCAGCGCGGGAGCAGTTCTTC. It translates to CASSLAAAREQFF.

This clonotype was recorded a few times. This chain connects TRBV20-1 to TRBJ2-7; the D is unclear. Germline lookup yields CDR1 DFQATT and CDR2 SNEGSKA (reference sequence). V lost 3 bases and J lost 2, with 14 bases in between. This CDR3 is 14 amino acids long. The CDR3 sequence: CSARWAANPYEQYF. The CDR3 DNA is TGCAGTGCTAGGTGGGCAGCCAATCCCTACGAGCAGTACTTC.

Turning to this clonotype: One end of the junction is discordant with germline, which a read error may explain. The gene calls are TRBV11-3 and TRBJ2-4; D remains unclear. From germline, CDR1 is SGHNT and CDR2 YENEEA. The CDR3 has 15 amino acids. For the CDR3, the DNA is TGTGCCAGCAGCCCCGAGGTCGGCAGGAAAAGCATTCAGTACTTC. Translated, it gives CASSPEVGRKSIQYF.

This clonotype was detected many times. V is TRBV13 and J is TRBJ2-5; D assignment may be TRBD1 or TRBD2 (6 bases each). V lost 3 bases to trimming and J lost 4 bases, with 12 bases between them. Germline V lookup: CDR1 PRHDT, CDR2 FYEKMQ (reference sequence). CDR3 length equals 14 residues. CDR3 amino acids: CASSFTSGAETQYF. The CDR3 DNA is TGTGCCAGCAGCTTTACCTCGGGGGCAGAGACCCAGTACTTC.

V is TRBV29-1 and J is TRBJ2-7, with TRBD2 matching over 11 bases. V shed 6 bases, J shed 6 bases, and the junction held 7 bases outside the gene matches. The CDR3 loop spans 13 amino acids. The V gene's germline CDR1 is SQVTM and CDR2 ANQGSEA. Written as DNA, the CDR3 is TGCAGCGTCAGACTAGCGGGATGGGGCGAGCAGTACTTC. Encoded protein: CSVRLAGWGEQYF.

This clonotype showed up just a few times. This chain links TRBV7-3 with TRBJ2-7, with a tentative D call TRBD2 (6 bases). From germline, CDR1 is SGHTA and CDR2 FQGTGA. V gave up 0 bases and J gave up 3 bases, with 6 bases separating them. The CDR3 covers 13 residues. The CDR3 DNA sequence: TGTGCCAGCAGCTTAACGGAGGGCTACGAGCAGTACTTC. It translates to CASSLTEGYEQYF.

The chain couples TRBV11-1 to TRBJ1-1, with D possibly TRBD1 on 5 matching bases. V was trimmed by 11 bases and J by 5 bases, leaving 21 bases between them. Germline lookup yields CDR1 SGHAT and CDR2 FQDESV (reference sequence). CDR3 length: 14 residues. The CDR3 spells CAGSLASGRTEAFF. Here the CDR3 DNA reads TGTGCCGGTAGCTTAGCATCGGGGCGGACTGAAGCTTTCTTT.

This clonotype was seen many times. This rearrangement joins TRBV12-3 or TRBV12-4 to TRBJ2-1; 8 bases match TRBD1. This CDR3 is 15 amino acids long. The junction had 9 bases not matched to a gene; V was cut back by 3 bases and J by 8 bases. CDR3 sequence (DNA): TGTGCCAGCAGTTTCAGGGGGCGCGGTGTCGATGAGCAGTTCTTC. Translation: CASSFRGRGVDEQFF.

J is TRBJ2-3 and V is TRBV15; D assignment may be TRBD1 or TRBD2 (5 bases each). Germline V lookup: CDR1 LNHNV, CDR2 YYDKDF (reference sequence). CDR3 length equals 17 residues. Trimming shortened V by 0 bases and J by 1 base, and 14 bases separated the two germline ends. The CDR3 DNA reads TGTGCCACCAGCAGAGAAAGAAGACTGGGACGCACAGATACGCAGTATTTT. Its protein product is CATSRERRLGRTDTQYF.

This clonotype was detected ten times or more. V and J are TRBV6-1 and TRBJ2-1; TRBD2 matches at 11 bases. J gave up 3 bases and V 6 bases, and 1 base lay outside the gene matches. Germline assignment: CDR1 MNHNS and CDR2 SASEGT. The CDR3 is made up of 14 amino acids. CDR3: CASSGLAGYNEQFF. The CDR3 bases are TGTGCCAGCAGCGGACTAGCGGGCTACAATGAGCAGTTCTTC.

This clonotype was seen at least ten times. This rearrangement joins TRBV11-2 to TRBJ1-1; a weak D match, TRBD1 (6 bases). V was shortened by 8 bases and J by 4 bases, with 17 bases between the two germline ends. The germline V gene has CDR1 SGHAT and CDR2 FQNNGV. There are 14 residues in the CDR3. CDR3 protein: CASRYSGAFTEAFF. The CDR3 DNA follows: TGTGCCAGCCGCTATTCAGGGGCTTTCACTGAAGCTTTCTTT.

This chain links TRBV9 with TRBJ2-1, with TRBD2 matching 12 bases. In germline, CDR1 is SGDLS, CDR2 YYNGEE. This CDR3 region has 16 residues. Germline trimming cut 4 bases from V and 6 bases from J; bases unmatched to any gene: 8. This CDR3 is CASSPETSGSGNEQFF. The DNA for the CDR3 is TGTGCCAGCAGCCCAGAGACTAGCGGGAGTGGCAATGAGCAGTTCTTC.

This clonotype was recorded many times. The rearrangement joins TRBV7-8 to TRBJ2-5; no firm D call. V was clipped by 7 bases and J by 5 bases, with 14 bases between them. Germline CDR1 and CDR2: SGHVS and FQNEAQ. The CDR3 runs 13 residues. The CDR3 protein is CASKGGSDETQYF. In nucleotides, the CDR3 is TGTGCCAGCAAGGGTGGGTCGGATGAGACCCAGTACTTC.